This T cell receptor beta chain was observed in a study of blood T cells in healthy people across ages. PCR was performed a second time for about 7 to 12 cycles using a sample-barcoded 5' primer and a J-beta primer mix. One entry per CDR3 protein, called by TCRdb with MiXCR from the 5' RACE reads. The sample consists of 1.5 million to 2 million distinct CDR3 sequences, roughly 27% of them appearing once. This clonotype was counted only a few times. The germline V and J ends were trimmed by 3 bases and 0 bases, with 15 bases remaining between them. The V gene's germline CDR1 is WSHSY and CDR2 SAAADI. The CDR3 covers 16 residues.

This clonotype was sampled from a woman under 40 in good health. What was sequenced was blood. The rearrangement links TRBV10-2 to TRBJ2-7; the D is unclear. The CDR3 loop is CASSDPTATHSYEQYF. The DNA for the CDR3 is TGCGCCAGCAGTGACCCCACCGCTACACACTCCTACGAGCAGTACTTC.